This paragraph covers one T cell receptor (beta chain) sequence. Trimming took 2 bases from V and 2 from J; bases not matched to a gene: 6. The CDR3 loop spans 16 amino acids. Germline CDR1 and CDR2: SGHRS and YFSETQ. The data originate from a study of control samples from healthy donors and cancer patients. Using immunoSEQ multiplex PCR, the repertoire was profiled, and TCRdb retains in-frame clones only, with some absent. The sample carries 160,000 or so clones, about 93% recorded once. The chain links TRBV5-1 to TRBJ1-1; TRBD1 agrees at 10 bases. This receptor was taken from a man aged 50 to 59 in good health. The sequencing input was blood. The CDR3 protein is CASSLGQGVANTEAFF. CDR3 coding DNA: TGCGCCAGCAGCTTAGGACAGGGGGTCGCAAACACTGAAGCTTTCTTT.